This TCR beta chain appears in the sequencing data of a study of vaccination effects on CD4 cells after COVID-19. TCRdb keeps only in-frame clones here, not all; method: immunoSEQ multiplex PCR. The sample contains 55,000 to 75,000 clones, 60% to 80% of which appear only once. The CDR3 consists of 14 residues. Germline V CDR1 and CDR2: SGHTA, FQGNSA. V shed 2 bases and J shed 1 base, with 5 bases lying between them. Expansion of antigen-specific CD4+ T cells with viral peptide pools was carried out by the ViraFEST assay before sequencing. CD4+ T cell isolation took place after 10 days of culture. No vaccinee had earlier SARS-CoV-2 infection, and nucleocapsid antibodies were negative. On day 3 and again on day 7, half the medium was replaced with IL-2 medium. Comment on this clone: Its antigen is unknown.

The chain employs TRBV7-2 and TRBJ2-2; unclear D gene. This specimen was CD4+ T cells from PBMCs cultured with HCoV-NL63 spike peptides, taken before COVID-19 vaccination. The TCR sequence derives from a human donor who received a COVID-19 vaccine. The CDR3: CASSLMGNTGELFF. Written as DNA, the CDR3 is TGTGCCAGCAGCTTAATGGGGAACACCGGGGAGCTGTTTTTT. Full variable domain (remainder filled in from reference TRBV7-2 and TRBJ2-2): GAGVSQSPSNKVTEKGKDVELRCDPISGHTALYWYRQSLGQGLEFLIYFQGNSAPDKSGLPSDRFSAERTGGSVSTLTIQRTQQEDSAVYLCASSLMGNTGELFFGEGSRLTVL.